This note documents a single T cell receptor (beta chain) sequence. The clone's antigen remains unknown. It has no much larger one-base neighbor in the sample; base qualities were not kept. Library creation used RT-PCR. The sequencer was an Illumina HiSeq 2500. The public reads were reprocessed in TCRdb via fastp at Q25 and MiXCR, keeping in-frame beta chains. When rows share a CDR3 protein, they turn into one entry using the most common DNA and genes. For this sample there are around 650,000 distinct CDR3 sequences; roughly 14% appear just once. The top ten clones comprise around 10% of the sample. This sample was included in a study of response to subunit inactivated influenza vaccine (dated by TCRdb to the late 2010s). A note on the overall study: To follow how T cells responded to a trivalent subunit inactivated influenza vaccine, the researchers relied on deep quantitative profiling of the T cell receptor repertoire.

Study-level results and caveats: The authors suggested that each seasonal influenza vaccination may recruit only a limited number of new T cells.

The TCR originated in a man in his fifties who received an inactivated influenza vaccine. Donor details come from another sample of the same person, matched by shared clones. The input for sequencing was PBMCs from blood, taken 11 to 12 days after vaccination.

The CDR3: CASSLIRPGELFF. The nucleotide sequence reads as follows: TGTGCCAGCAGTTTAATCCGACCCGGGGAGCTGTTTTTT. The rearranged chain carries TRBV28 and TRBJ2-2, with the D gene not clear enough to name. At the junction V is shortened by 2 bases and J by 6 bases, with 7 bases in between. The CDR3 numbers 13 residues from cysteine through phenylalanine. Only CDR3 DNA is held: 39 bases, read in frame from base 1. The germline V gene gives CDR1 as MDHEN and CDR2 as SYDVKM.